What follows is one T cell receptor beta chain and its context. Its cognate antigen is unknown. The sample comes from a study of OX40 agonist ivuxolimab in advanced cancers. Study conclusions and caveats: At doses 0.1 to 3.0 mg/kg, CD4+ and CD8+ clones expanded.

The protocol was immunoSEQ multiplex PCR, while the TCRdb copy is restricted to in-frame clones and leaves out a portion. The data contain approximately 58,000 clones, approximately 81% of them singletons. Germline trimming cut 3 bases from V and 6 bases from J; bases unmatched to any gene: 8. This CDR3 is 15 amino acids long. Germline CDR1 SGDLS, CDR2 YYNGEE. The specimen was CD4+ or CD8+ T cells sorted from blood, collected in a trial of the OX40 agonist ivuxolimab. The chain recombines TRBV9 with TRBJ2-3; TRBD2 aligns across 9 bases. This sequence originates from an adult with an advanced solid tumor such as melanoma, head and neck, liver or kidney cancer. CDR3 in amino acids: CASSDSGRTMDTQYF. The CDR3 DNA sequence: TGTGCCAGCAGCGATAGCGGGAGAACGATGGATACGCAGTATTTT. The full variable domain, in which reference TRBV9 and TRBJ2-3 provide the parts outside the CDR3, is DSGVTQTPKHLITATGQRVTLRCSPRSGDLSVYWYQQSLDQGLQFLIQYYNGEERAKGNILERFSAQQFPDLHSELNLSSLELGDSALYFCASSDSGRTMDTQYFGPGTRLTVL.